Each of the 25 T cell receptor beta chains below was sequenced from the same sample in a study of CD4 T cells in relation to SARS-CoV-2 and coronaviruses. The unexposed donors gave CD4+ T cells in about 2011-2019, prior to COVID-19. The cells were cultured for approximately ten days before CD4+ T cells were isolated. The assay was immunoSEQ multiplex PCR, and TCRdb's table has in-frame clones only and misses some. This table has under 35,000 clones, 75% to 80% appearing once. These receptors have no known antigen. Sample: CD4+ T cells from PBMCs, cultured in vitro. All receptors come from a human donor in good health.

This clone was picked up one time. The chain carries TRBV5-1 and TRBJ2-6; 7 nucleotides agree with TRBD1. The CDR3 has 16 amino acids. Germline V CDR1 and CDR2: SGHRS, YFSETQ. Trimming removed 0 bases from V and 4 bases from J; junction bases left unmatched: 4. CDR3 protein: CASSLETGVGANVLTF. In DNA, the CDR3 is TGCGCCAGCAGCTTGGAAACAGGGGTCGGGGCCAACGTCCTGACTTTC. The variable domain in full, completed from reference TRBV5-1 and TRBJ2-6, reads KAGVTQTPRYLIKTRGQQVTLSCSPISGHRSVSWYQQTPGQGLQFLFEYFSETQRNKGNFPGRFSGRQFSNSRSEMNVSTLELGDSALYLCASSLETGVGANVLTFGAGSRLTVL.

The chain's CDR3 is CASRPSGRAKDTQYF. Here the CDR3 DNA reads TGTGCCAGCAGGCCGAGCGGGAGGGCCAAAGATACGCAGTATTTT. The chain joins TRBV6-5 to TRBJ2-3; TRBD2 agrees at 10 bases. The germline gives CDR1 MNHEY, CDR2 SVGAGI. This CDR3 is built from 15 residues. The J segment lost 5 bases and the V segment lost 6 bases, leaving 8 bases of the junction unmatched.

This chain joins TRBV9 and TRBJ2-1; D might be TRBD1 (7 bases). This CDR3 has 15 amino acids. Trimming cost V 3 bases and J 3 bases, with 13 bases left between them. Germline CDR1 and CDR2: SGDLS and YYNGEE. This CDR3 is CASSAQGGYYNEQFF. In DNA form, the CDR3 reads TGTGCCAGCAGCGCTCAGGGGGGATACTACAATGAGCAGTTCTTC.

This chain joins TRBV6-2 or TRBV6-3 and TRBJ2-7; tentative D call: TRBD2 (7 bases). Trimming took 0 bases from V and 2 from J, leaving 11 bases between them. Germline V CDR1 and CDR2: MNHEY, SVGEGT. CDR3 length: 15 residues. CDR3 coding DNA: TGTGCCAGCAGTTACTCGTTCGGGGGGCCCTACGAGCAGTACTTC. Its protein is CASSYSFGGPYEQYF.

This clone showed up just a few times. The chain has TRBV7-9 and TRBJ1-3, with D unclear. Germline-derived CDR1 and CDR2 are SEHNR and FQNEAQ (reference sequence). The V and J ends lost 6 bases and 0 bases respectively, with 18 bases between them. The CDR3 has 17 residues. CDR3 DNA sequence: TGTGCCAGCAGACGCGACCGGGCTATTACCTCTGGAAACACCATATATTTT. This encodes CASRRDRAITSGNTIYF.

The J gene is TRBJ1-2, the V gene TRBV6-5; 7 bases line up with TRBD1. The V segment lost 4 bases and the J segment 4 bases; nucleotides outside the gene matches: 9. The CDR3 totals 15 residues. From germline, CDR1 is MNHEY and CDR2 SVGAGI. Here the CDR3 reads CASSSPGQTIYGYTF. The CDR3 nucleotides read TGTGCCAGCAGTTCGCCGGGACAGACTATCTATGGCTACACCTTC.

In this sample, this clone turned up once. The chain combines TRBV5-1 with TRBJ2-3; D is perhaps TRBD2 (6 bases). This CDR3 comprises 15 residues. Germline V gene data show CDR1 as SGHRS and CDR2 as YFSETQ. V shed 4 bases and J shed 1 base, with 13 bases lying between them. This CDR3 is CASSPLGGGTDTQYF. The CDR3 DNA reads TGCGCCAGCAGCCCCCTCGGCGGGGGCACAGATACGCAGTATTTT.

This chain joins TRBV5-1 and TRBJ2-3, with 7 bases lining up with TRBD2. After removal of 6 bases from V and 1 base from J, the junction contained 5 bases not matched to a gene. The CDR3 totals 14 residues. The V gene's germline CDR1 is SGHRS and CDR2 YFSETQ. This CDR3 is CASNGLAGTDTQYF. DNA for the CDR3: TGCGCCAGCAATGGCCTAGCGGGCACAGATACGCAGTATTTT.

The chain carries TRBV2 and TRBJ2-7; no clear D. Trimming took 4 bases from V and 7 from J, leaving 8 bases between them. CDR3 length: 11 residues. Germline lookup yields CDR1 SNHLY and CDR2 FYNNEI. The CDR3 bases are TGTGCCAGCAGTGTTATTTGGGAGCAGTACTTC. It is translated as CASSVIWEQYF.

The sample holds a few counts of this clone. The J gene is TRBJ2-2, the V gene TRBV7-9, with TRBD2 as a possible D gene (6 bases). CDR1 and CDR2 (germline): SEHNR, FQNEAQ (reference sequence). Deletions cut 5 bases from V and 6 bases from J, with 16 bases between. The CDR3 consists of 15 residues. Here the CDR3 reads CASSGGPGSAGELFF. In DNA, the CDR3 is TGTGCCAGCAGCGGAGGGCCAGGGAGCGCCGGGGAGCTGTTTTTT.

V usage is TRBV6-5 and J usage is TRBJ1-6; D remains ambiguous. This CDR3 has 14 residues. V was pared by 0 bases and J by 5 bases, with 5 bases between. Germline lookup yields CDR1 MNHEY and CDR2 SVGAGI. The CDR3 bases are TGTGCCAGCAGTTACTCTCGGAATAATTCACCCCTCCACTTT. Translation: CASSYSRNNSPLHF.

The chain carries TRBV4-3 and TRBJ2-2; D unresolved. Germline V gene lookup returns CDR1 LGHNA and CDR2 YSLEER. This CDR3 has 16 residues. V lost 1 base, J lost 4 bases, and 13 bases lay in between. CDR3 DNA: TGCGCCAGCAGCCAAGGTCGTTTACGGGTCACCGGGGAGCTGTTTTTT. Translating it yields CASSQGRLRVTGELFF.

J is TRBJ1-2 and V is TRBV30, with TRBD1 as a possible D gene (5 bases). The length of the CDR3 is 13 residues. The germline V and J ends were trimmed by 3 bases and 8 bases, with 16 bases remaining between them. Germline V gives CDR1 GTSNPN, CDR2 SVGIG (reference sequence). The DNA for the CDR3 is TGTGCCTGGAGCGTTACTGCAGGGACGGGCTACACCTTC. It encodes CAWSVTAGTGYTF.

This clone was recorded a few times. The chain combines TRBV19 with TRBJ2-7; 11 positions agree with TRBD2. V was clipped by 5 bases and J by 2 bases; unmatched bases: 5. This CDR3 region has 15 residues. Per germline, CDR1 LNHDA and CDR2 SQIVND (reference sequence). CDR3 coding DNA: TGTGCCAGTAGTCAGGGACTAGCGGTTACCTACGAGCAGTACTTC. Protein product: CASSQGLAVTYEQYF.

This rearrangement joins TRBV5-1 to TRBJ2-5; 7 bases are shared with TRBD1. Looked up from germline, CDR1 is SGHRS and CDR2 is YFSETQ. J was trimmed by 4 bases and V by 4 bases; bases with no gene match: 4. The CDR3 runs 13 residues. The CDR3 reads CASSQDRAETQYF. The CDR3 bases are TGCGCCAGCAGCCAAGACAGGGCAGAGACCCAGTACTTC.

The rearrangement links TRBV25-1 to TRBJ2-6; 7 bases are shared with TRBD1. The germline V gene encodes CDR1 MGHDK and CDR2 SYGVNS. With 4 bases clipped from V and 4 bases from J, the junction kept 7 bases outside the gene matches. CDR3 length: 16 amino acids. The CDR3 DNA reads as TGTGCCAGCAGTGGGGAGACAGGGACAGGGGCCAACGTCCTGACTTTC. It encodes CASSGETGTGANVLTF.

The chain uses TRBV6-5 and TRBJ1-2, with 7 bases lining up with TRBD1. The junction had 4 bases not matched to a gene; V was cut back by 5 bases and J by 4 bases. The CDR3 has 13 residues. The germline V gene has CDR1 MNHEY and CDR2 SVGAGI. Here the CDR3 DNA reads TGTGCCAGCAGTAACCAGGGGGGCTATGGCTACACCTTC. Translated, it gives CASSNQGGYGYTF.

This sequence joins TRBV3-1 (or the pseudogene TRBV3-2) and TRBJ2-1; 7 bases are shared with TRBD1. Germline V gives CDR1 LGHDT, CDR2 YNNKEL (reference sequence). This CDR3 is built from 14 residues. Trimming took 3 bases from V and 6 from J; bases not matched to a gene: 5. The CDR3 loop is CASSHRAGGNEQFF. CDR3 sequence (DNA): TGTGCCAGCAGCCATCGGGCAGGGGGCAATGAGCAGTTCTTC.

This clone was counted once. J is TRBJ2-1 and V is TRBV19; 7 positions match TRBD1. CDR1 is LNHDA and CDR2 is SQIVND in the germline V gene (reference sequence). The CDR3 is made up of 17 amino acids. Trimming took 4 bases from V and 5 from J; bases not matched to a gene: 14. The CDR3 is CASSRARTGPNNNEQFF. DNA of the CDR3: TGTGCCAGTAGTAGGGCCAGGACAGGCCCAAACAACAATGAGCAGTTCTTC.

In DNA form, the CDR3 reads TGTGCCACCAGTGACCCCGGTCAGCCCCAGCATTTT. Translation: CATSDPGQPQHF. The chain recombines TRBV24-1 with TRBJ1-5; D not certain. Germline V CDR1 and CDR2: KGHDR, SFDVKD. Between the trimmed V and J ends, which lost 4 bases and 6 bases, there was a span of 6 bases. The CDR3 length is 12 residues.

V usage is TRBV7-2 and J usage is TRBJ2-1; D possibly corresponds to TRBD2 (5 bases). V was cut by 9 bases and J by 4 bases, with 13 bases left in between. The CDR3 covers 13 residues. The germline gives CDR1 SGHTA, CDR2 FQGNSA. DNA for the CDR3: TGTGCCAGTCGAAAGCCGGGGTACAATGAGCAGTTCTTC. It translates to CASRKPGYNEQFF.

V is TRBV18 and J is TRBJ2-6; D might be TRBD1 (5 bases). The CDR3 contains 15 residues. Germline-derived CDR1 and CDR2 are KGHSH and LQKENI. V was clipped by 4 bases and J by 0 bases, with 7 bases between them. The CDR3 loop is CASSQGYSGANVLTF. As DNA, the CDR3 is TGTGCCAGCTCACAGGGGTACTCTGGGGCCAACGTCCTGACTTTC.

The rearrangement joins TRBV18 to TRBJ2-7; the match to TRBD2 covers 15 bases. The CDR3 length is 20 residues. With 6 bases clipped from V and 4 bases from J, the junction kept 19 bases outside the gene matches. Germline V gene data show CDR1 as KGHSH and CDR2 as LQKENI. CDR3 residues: CASSLDSPLGLAGGLYEQYF. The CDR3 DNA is TGTGCCAGCTCCCTCGATTCACCTCTCGGACTAGCGGGGGGGCTGTACGAGCAGTACTTC. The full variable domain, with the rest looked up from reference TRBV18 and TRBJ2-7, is NAGVMQNPRHLVRRRGQEARLRCSPMKGHSHVYWYRQLPEEGLKFMVYLQKENIIDESGMPKERFSAEFPKEGPSILRIQQVVRGDSAAYFCASSLDSPLGLAGGLYEQYFGPGTRLTVT.

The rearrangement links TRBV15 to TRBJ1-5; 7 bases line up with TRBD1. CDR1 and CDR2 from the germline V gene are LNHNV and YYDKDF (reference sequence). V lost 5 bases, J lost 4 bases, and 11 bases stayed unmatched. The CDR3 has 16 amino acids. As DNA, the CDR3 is TGTGCCACCAGCGGCAACAGGGGCTGGGGAAATCAGCCCCAGCATTTT. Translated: CATSGNRGWGNQPQHF.

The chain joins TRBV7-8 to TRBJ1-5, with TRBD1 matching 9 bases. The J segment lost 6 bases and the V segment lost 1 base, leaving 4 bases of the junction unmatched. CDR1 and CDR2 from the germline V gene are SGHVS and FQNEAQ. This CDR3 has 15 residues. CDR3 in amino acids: CASSLETGGSQPQHF. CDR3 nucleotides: TGTGCCAGCAGCTTAGAGACAGGGGGGAGTCAGCCCCAGCATTTT. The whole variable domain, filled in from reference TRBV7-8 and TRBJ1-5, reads GAGVSQSPRYKVAKRGQDVALRCDPISGHVSLFWYQQALGQGPEFLTYFQNEAQLDKSGLPSDRFFAERPEGSVSTLKIQRTQQEDSAVYLCASSLETGGSQPQHFGDGTRLSIL.